This passage covers 24 T cell receptor beta chains from one sample sequenced in a study of shared clonotypes between healthy human individuals. Repertoires were generated with immunoSEQ multiplex PCR, while TCRdb's copy carries only in-frame clones and drops some. The sample yields roughly 2.4 million clones, approximately 94% seen once. The specimen sequenced was naive CD4+ T cells sorted from blood. This sample's subset: CD45RA+ positively selected. These receptors were taken from a man between 18 and 35 years old in good health.

The chain recombines TRBV11-2 with TRBJ2-7; weak D call: TRBD2 (6 bases). The CDR3 length is 16 residues. Trimming took off 0 bases at V and 2 bases at J, with 14 bases between the two ends. Germline-derived CDR1 and CDR2 are SGHAT and FQNNGV. This chain's CDR3 is CASSLDGGGPTYEQYF. CDR3 DNA sequence: TGTGCCAGCAGCTTAGATGGGGGAGGTCCGACCTACGAGCAGTACTTC.

CDR3 region: CASSLTPGSSGNTIYF. The DNA of the CDR3 is TGTGCCAGCAGTTTGACCCCGGGGAGCTCTGGAAACACCATATATTTT. The V call is TRBV5-8, the J call TRBJ1-3, with no clear D. Per the germline V gene, CDR1 is SGHTS and CDR2 is YDEGEE. Trimming took off 5 bases at V and 0 bases at J, with 15 bases between the two ends. The CDR3 consists of 16 residues.

V usage is TRBV6-5 and J usage is TRBJ1-1, with D hard to call. Germline V gives CDR1 MNHEY, CDR2 SVGAGI. The CDR3 has 13 residues. V dropped 2 bases and J dropped 6 bases, with 10 bases sitting between them. Here the CDR3 DNA reads TGTGCCAGCAGTTACCGGCGAGGAGCTGAAGCTTTCTTT. Its protein product is CASSYRRGAEAFF.

V and J are TRBV4-2 and TRBJ2-5; no firm D call. The CDR3 has 13 amino acids. Trimming removed 4 bases at V and 1 base at J, with 7 bases between. From germline, CDR1 is LGHNA and CDR2 YNFKEQ. In DNA form, the CDR3 reads TGTGCCAGCAGCCCGGAGCTCCAAGAGACCCAGTACTTC. It codes for CASSPELQETQYF.

This clone was picked up one time. The J gene is TRBJ1-1, the V gene TRBV5-4; D gene unclear. V lost 9 bases to trimming and J lost 0 bases, with 15 bases between them. The germline V gene encodes CDR1 SGHNT and CDR2 YYREEE (reference sequence). CDR3 length equals 14 residues. CDR3 sequence: CAIPATRLNTEAFF. The CDR3 nucleotides read TGTGCCATCCCAGCAACACGCTTGAACACTGAAGCTTTCTTT.

This clone has just one count. The chain uses TRBV27 and TRBJ2-7; 9 bases are a match to TRBD2. Germline V CDR1 and CDR2: MNHEY, SMNVEV (reference sequence). There are 15 residues in the CDR3. The junction had 3 bases not matched to a gene; V was cut back by 0 bases and J by 3 bases. The CDR3 loop is CASSLSISGSYEQYF. The DNA of the CDR3 is TGTGCCAGCAGTTTATCGATTAGCGGGAGCTACGAGCAGTACTTC.

The chain carries TRBV30 and TRBJ2-2; a weak D match, TRBD2 (6 bases). The CDR3 is 15 residues long. Germline V gene lookup returns CDR1 GTSNPN and CDR2 SVGIG (reference sequence). With 1 base removed from V and 5 bases from J, the gap between germline ends came to 14 bases. CDR3 in DNA: TGTGCCTGGAGTGACGGGGGACTTTTAACCGGGGAGCTGTTTTTT. Amino acid sequence: CAWSDGGLLTGELFF.

The chain couples TRBV10-3 to TRBJ1-3, with a tentative D call TRBD1 (6 bases). CDR3 size: 12 residues. In germline, CDR1 is ENHRY, CDR2 SYGVKD. V was pared by 10 bases and J by 8 bases, with 15 bases between. The CDR3 reads CATRRGADTIYF. The CDR3 coding sequence is TGTGCCACCAGGCGGGGGGCAGACACCATATATTTT.

This clone is a singleton in its sample. The J gene is TRBJ1-2, the V gene TRBV10-1, with 7 bases fitting TRBD1. V was clipped by 1 base and J by 5 bases; unmatched bases: 16. Germline V gene sequence: CDR1 WNHNN, CDR2 SYGVQD (reference sequence). The CDR3 extends over 18 amino acids. The CDR3 bases are TGCGCCAGCAGTGAGTTTGGAGACAGGGACGTCCGGGCTTATGGCTACACCTTC. This gives the protein CASSEFGDRDVRAYGYTF.

The J gene is TRBJ1-4, the V gene TRBV7-9, with D perhaps matching TRBD1 (6 bases). Germline CDR1 and CDR2: SEHNR and FQNEAQ (reference sequence). V lost 2 bases to trimming and J lost 7 bases, with 11 bases between them. The CDR3 loop spans 14 amino acids. CDR3: CASSLQQGAEKLFF. In DNA form, the CDR3 reads TGTGCCAGCAGCTTACAACAGGGTGCTGAAAAACTGTTTTTT.

The chain uses TRBV5-1 and TRBJ1-1; TRBD1 aligns across 8 bases. Losses at the gene ends were 2 bases for V and 3 bases for J; bases not matched to a gene: 6. This CDR3 is built from 15 residues. Germline-derived CDR1 and CDR2 are SGHRS and YFSETQ. The CDR3 DNA sequence: TGCGCCAGCAGCTTTACTGGACAGGGTGACACTGAAGCTTTCTTT. Translation: CASSFTGQGDTEAFF.

In this sample, this clone turned up once. The CDR3 region has the DNA TGTGCCAGCAGCCCACTAGGGACAGGGGCCGTGAACACTGAAGCTTTCTTT. It translates to CASSPLGTGAVNTEAFF. The chain joins TRBV7-9 to TRBJ1-1, with 10 bases lining up with TRBD1. V lost 5 bases to trimming and J lost 0 bases; unmatched junction nucleotides: 9. Germline values: CDR1 SEHNR, CDR2 FQNEAQ (reference sequence). This CDR3 has 17 amino acids. The variable domain in full, with the rest retrieved from reference TRBV7-9 and TRBJ1-1, is DTGVSQNPRHKITKRGQNVTFRCDPISEHNRLYWYRQTLGQGPEFLTYFQNEAQLEKSRLLSDRFSAERPKGSFSTLEIQRTEQGDSAMYLCASSPLGTGAVNTEAFFGQGTRLTVV.

For this clone: Other DNA sequences of this sample code for an identical CDR3. This sequence joins TRBV5-1 and TRBJ1-4; 9 nucleotides align to TRBD1. Trimming at V came to 4 bases and at J to 4 bases, leaving 2 bases not matched to a gene. Germline V CDR1 and CDR2: SGHRS, YFSETQ. The CDR3 length is 14 residues. This CDR3 reads CASSLGQGNEKLFF. CDR3 nucleotides: TGCGCCAGCAGCCTGGGACAGGGTAATGAAAAACTGTTTTTT. The variable domain in full, with the rest retrieved from reference TRBV5-1 and TRBJ1-4, is KAGVTQTPRYLIKTRGQQVTLSCSPISGHRSVSWYQQTPGQGLQFLFEYFSETQRNKGNFPGRFSGRQFSNSRSEMNVSTLELGDSALYLCASSLGQGNEKLFFGSGTQLSVL.

The rearrangement joins TRBV4-2 to TRBJ1-4; no clear D gene. The CDR3 consists of 16 residues. The V and J ends lost 0 bases and 0 bases respectively, with 8 bases between them. Germline values: CDR1 LGHNA, CDR2 YNFKEQ. The CDR3 nucleotides are TGTGCCAGCAGCCAAGATCCCACCGCAACTAATGAAAAACTGTTTTTT. Encoded protein: CASSQDPTATNEKLFF.

This chain connects TRBV29-1 to TRBJ2-7; 7 nucleotides match TRBD2. The CDR3 length is 14 residues. Germline assignment: CDR1 SQVTM and CDR2 ANQGSEA. V was clipped by 7 bases and J by 2 bases; unmatched bases: 11. This chain's CDR3 is CSARPGGSPYEQYF. CDR3 in DNA: TGCAGCGCCCGCCCTGGCGGGAGTCCCTACGAGCAGTACTTC.

On this clone itself: The same CDR3 arises from other DNA sequences in this sample as well. DNA of the CDR3: TGTGCCAGCAGTTACTCCCTAGCGGGCGCCGGGGAGCTGTTTTTT. Translation gives CASSYSLAGAGELFF. This chain connects TRBV6-5 to TRBJ2-2, with 8 bases aligning to TRBD2. The CDR3 sequence is 15 residues long. CDR1 and CDR2 from the germline V gene are MNHEY and SVGAGI. V lost 0 bases and J lost 6; bases outside the gene matches: 3.

The genes are TRBV21-1 and TRBJ1-5; the table's D gene call, TRBD1, was not cross checked with the DNA. TRBV21-1 is a recognized pseudogene. The CDR3 sequence is 15 residues long. CDR3 nucleotide sequence: TGTGCCAGCAGCAAAGAGGGACAGAGCAATCAGCCCCAGCATTTT. The encoded protein is CASSKEGQSNQPQHF.

This rearrangement joins TRBV9 to TRBJ2-3; 12 positions agree with TRBD2. The CDR3 is made up of 16 amino acids. The germline gives CDR1 SGDLS, CDR2 YYNGEE. Germline trimming cut 3 bases from V and 1 base from J; bases unmatched to any gene: 3. This chain's CDR3 is CASSAWTSGGTDTQYF. The CDR3 region has the DNA TGTGCCAGCAGCGCCTGGACTAGCGGGGGCACAGATACGCAGTATTTT.

The rearrangement uses TRBV29-1 and TRBJ2-1; the match to TRBD1 covers 8 bases. V shed 5 bases, J shed 7 bases, and the junction held 7 bases outside the gene matches. Germline CDR1 reads SQVTM; CDR2 reads ANQGSEA. The CDR3 sequence is 13 residues long. For the CDR3, the DNA is TGCAGCGTTTACAGGGGGAATAGGAATGAGCAGTTCTTC. This gives the protein CSVYRGNRNEQFF.

The rearrangement uses TRBV11-2 and TRBJ2-7; 7 bases are shared with TRBD2. The CDR3 runs 14 residues. With 6 bases clipped from V and 4 bases from J, the junction kept 9 bases outside the gene matches. CDR1 and CDR2 from the germline V gene are SGHAT and FQNNGV. The CDR3 loop reads CASRTQAGRYEQYF. CDR3 coding DNA: TGTGCCAGCAGGACCCAAGCGGGGCGATACGAGCAGTACTTC.

The chain combines TRBV10-3 with TRBJ1-2; D is perhaps TRBD1 (5 bases). The CDR3 runs to 15 residues. V dropped 6 bases and J dropped 5 bases, with 19 bases sitting between them. CDR1 is ENHRY, CDR2 SYGVKD, per germline. This CDR3 is CAIRATVTLAYGYTF. CDR3 nucleotide sequence: TGTGCCATCAGAGCGACAGTTACCTTGGCGTATGGCTACACCTTC.

The V call is TRBV7-8, the J call TRBJ1-1, with D uncertain. CDR3 length: 14 amino acids. Germline lookup yields CDR1 SGHVS and CDR2 FQNEAQ. V lost 1 base, J lost 5 bases, and 11 bases lay in between. The CDR3 DNA reads TGTGCCAGCAGCTTAGAGGTATGGTTGACTGAAGCTTTCTTT. Its translation is CASSLEVWLTEAFF.

V usage is TRBV27 and J usage is TRBJ2-3; a possible D gene is TRBD1 (6 bases). V lost 6 bases, J lost 0 bases, and 16 bases lay in between. Germline V gene lookup returns CDR1 MNHEY and CDR2 SMNVEV (reference sequence). The CDR3 is 16 amino acids. The CDR3 is CASRLRTVSSTDTQYF. The CDR3 nucleotides are TGTGCCAGCAGACTTAGGACAGTATCTAGCACAGATACGCAGTATTTT.

The chain is built from TRBV7-3 and TRBJ2-1; maybe TRBD2 (5 bases). The CDR3 totals 14 residues. Trimming cost V 0 bases and J 4 bases, with 7 bases left between them. Germline CDR1 SGHTA, CDR2 FQGTGA. The CDR3 DNA sequence: TGTGCCAGCAGCTTAACGACGGGGTACAATGAGCAGTTCTTC. This codes for CASSLTTGYNEQFF.